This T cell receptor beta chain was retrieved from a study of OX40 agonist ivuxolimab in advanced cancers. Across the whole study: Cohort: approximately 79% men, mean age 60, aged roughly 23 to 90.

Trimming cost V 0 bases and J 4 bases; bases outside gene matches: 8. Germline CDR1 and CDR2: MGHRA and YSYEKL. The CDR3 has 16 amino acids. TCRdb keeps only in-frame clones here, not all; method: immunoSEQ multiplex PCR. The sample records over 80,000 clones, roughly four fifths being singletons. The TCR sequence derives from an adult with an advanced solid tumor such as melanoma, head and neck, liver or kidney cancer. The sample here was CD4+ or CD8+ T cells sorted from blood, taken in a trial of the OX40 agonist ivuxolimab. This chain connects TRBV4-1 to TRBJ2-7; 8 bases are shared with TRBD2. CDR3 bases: TGCGCCAGCAGCCAAGATCAAGCGGGAGTTCCTTACGAGCAGTACTTC. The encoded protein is CASSQDQAGVPYEQYF.